One and the same sample provided the 7 T cell receptor beta chains below, sequenced in a study of cytomegalovirus exposure and HLA in healthy donors. The PCR ran on 60 Vbeta and 13 Jbeta primers. The table came from immunoSEQ multiplex PCR; TCRdb's copy has only in-frame clones and leaves some out. The repertoire holds 130,000 to 150,000 clones, approximately 79% seen once, with roughly 2.8% in the top ten. The specimen was PBMCs. These receptors came from a woman aged 30 to 39 in good health and CMV-seronegative.

This sequence joins TRBV19 and TRBJ2-1; 7 nucleotides agree with TRBD1. This CDR3 comprises 16 residues. CDR1 is LNHDA and CDR2 is SQIVND in the germline V gene (reference sequence). The V segment lost 6 bases and the J segment 5 bases; nucleotides outside the gene matches: 13. The CDR3: CASSPAGQGDHNEQFF. Here the CDR3 DNA reads TGTGCCAGTAGCCCGGCAGGTCAGGGGGACCACAATGAGCAGTTCTTC.

The genes are TRBV9 and TRBJ2-1, with 9 bases matching TRBD2. The junction had 8 bases not matched to a gene; V was cut back by 0 bases and J by 4 bases. The V gene's germline CDR1 is SGDLS and CDR2 YYNGEE. The CDR3 is 17 residues long. This chain's CDR3 is CASSVGASGAAYNEQFF. Written as DNA, the CDR3 is TGTGCCAGCAGCGTAGGGGCTAGCGGGGCGGCTTACAATGAGCAGTTCTTC.

V is TRBV28 and J is TRBJ2-1; 11 bases are a match to TRBD2. V lost 7 bases to trimming and J lost 4 bases; unmatched junction nucleotides: 3. CDR1 is MDHEN, CDR2 SYDVKM, per germline. The CDR3 runs to 14 residues. DNA of the CDR3: TGTGCCAGCACGCTAGCGGGAGGATACAATGAGCAGTTCTTC. The encoded protein is CASTLAGGYNEQFF.

V gene TRBV10-3 combines with J gene TRBJ1-4; no definite D call. Germline CDR1 reads ENHRY; CDR2 reads SYGVKD. V dropped 6 bases and J dropped 8 bases, with 13 bases sitting between them. This CDR3 comprises 13 residues. In DNA form, the CDR3 reads TGTGCCATCAGGGAGCCCGGAGAGGAAAAACTGTTTTTT. Its translation is CAIREPGEEKLFF.

This clone was picked up one time. The sample holds other DNA sequences that translate to the same CDR3. CDR3 in amino acids: CASSVGAEVVYSNQPQHF. CDR3 nucleotides: TGTGCCAGTAGCGTGGGGGCGGAGGTCGTCTATAGCAATCAGCCCCAGCATTTT. The chain has TRBV19 and TRBJ1-5; maybe TRBD1 (6 bases). Trimming cost V 6 bases and J 0 bases, with 21 bases left between them. Germline V gene data show CDR1 as LNHDA and CDR2 as SQIVND (reference sequence). CDR3 size: 18 residues.

The chain combines TRBV19 with TRBJ2-1, with TRBD2 matching 9 bases. V was clipped by 3 bases and J by 6 bases; unmatched bases: 12. This CDR3 is built from 17 residues. Germline CDR1 LNHDA, CDR2 SQIVND (reference sequence). The CDR3 nucleotides read TGTGCCAGTAGTATTCGCATGTGGCGGGGGGGCCCCAATGAGCAGTTCTTC. This encodes CASSIRMWRGGPNEQFF.

This clone occurred a few times. V is TRBV27 and J is TRBJ1-2; 9 bases align to TRBD1. Per the germline V gene, CDR1 is MNHEY and CDR2 is SMNVEV (reference sequence). The CDR3 sequence is 16 residues long. Trimming cost V 0 bases and J 4 bases; bases outside gene matches: 6. The CDR3 loop reads CASSLSGGQGVYGYTF. DNA of the CDR3: TGTGCCAGCAGTTTATCGGGGGGACAGGGAGTCTATGGCTACACCTTC.